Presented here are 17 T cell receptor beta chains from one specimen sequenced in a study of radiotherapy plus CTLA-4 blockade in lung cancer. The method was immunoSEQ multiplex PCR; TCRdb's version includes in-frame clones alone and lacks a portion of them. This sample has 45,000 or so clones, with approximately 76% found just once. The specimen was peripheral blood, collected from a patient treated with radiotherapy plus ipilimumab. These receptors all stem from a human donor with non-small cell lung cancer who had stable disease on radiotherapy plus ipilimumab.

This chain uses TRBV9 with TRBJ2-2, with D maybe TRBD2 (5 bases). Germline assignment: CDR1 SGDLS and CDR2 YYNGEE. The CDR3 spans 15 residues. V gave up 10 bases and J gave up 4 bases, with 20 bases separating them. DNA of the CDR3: TGTGCCTCAGGAGAACGGGGATCTTTCACCGGGGAGCTGTTTTTT. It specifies CASGERGSFTGELFF.

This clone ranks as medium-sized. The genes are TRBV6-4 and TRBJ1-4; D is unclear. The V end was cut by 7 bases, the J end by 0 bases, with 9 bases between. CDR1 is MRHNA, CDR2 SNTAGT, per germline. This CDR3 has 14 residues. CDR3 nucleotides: TGTGCCAGCACGGGTACCGCAACTAATGAAAAACTGTTTTTT. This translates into CASTGTATNEKLFF.

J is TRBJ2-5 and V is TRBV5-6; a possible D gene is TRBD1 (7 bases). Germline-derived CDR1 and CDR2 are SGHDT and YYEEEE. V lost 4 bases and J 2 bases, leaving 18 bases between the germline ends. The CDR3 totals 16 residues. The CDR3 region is CASSPGGYGLQETQYF. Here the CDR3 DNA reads TGTGCCAGCAGCCCAGGGGGGTATGGCTTACAAGAGACCCAGTACTTC.

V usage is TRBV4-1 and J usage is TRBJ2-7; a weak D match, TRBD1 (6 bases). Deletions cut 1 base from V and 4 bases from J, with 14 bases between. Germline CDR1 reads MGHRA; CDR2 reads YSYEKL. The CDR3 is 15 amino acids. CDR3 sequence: CASSQALQGKYEQYV. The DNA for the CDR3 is TGCGCCAGCAGCCAAGCGCTGCAGGGGAAATACGAGCAGTACGTC.

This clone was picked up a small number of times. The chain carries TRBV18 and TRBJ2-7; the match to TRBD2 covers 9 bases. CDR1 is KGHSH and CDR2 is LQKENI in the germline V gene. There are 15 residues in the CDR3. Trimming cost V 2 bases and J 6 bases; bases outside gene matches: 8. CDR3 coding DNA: TGTGCCAGCTCACCATACTCAGCGGGGGGATCCGAGCAGTACGTC. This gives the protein CASSPYSAGGSEQYV.

The chain's CDR3 is CASSDKSAFSGRNEQFF. The CDR3 nucleotides read TGCGCCAGCAGTGATAAGTCGGCCTTTAGCGGGCGAAATGAGCAGTTCTTC. The chain recombines TRBV10-1 with TRBJ2-1, with TRBD2 matching over 7 bases. The germline gives CDR1 WNHNN, CDR2 SYGVQD (reference sequence). Trimming cost V 3 bases and J 7 bases; bases outside gene matches: 15. The CDR3 has 17 amino acids.

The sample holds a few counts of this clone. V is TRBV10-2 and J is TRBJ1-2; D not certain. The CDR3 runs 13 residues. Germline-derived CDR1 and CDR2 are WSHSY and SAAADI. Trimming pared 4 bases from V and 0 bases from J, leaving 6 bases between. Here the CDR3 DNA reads TGCGCCAGCAGTGGTCAGACTAACTATGGCTACACCTTC. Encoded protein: CASSGQTNYGYTF.

The CDR3 sequence: CASSILPRNGELFF. In nucleotides, the CDR3 is TGTGCCAGCAGCATTCTTCCTAGGAACGGGGAGCTGTTTTTT. V is TRBV7-3 and J is TRBJ2-2; D unresolved. Germline V gene lookup returns CDR1 SGHTA and CDR2 FQGTGA. CDR3 length: 14 amino acids. The V end lost 5 bases, the J end lost 7 bases, and 14 bases lay between the germline ends.

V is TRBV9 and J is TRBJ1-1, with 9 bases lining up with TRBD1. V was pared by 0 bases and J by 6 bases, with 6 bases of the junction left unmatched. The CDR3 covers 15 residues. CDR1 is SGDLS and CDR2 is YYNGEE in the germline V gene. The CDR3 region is CASSVEGQGEAEAFF. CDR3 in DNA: TGTGCCAGCAGCGTAGAGGGACAGGGAGAGGCTGAAGCTTTCTTT.

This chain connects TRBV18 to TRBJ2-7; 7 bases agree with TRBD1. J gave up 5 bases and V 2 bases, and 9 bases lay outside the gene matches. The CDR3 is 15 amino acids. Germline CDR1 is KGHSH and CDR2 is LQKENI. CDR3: CASSPGRQGRDEQYF. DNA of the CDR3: TGTGCCAGCTCACCAGGGAGACAGGGAAGGGACGAGCAGTACTTC.

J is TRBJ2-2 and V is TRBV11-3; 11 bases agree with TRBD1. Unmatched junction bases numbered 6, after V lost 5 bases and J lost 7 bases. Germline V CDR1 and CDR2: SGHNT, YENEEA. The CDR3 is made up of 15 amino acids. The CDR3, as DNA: TGTGCCAGCAGCCTCGGGACAGGGGGTATCGGGGAGCTGTTTTTT. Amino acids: CASSLGTGGIGELFF.

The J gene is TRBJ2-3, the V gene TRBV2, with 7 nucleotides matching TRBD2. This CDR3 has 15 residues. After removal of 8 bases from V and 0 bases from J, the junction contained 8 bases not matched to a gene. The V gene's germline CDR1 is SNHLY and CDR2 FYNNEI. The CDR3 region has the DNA TGTGCCAGCGTTGGGGGGGTTTCTAGCACAGATACGCAGTATTTT. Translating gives CASVGGVSSTDTQYF.

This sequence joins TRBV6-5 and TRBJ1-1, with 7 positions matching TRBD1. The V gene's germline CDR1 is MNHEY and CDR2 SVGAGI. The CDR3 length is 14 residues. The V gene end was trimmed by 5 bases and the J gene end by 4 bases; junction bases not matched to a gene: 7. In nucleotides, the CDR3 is TGTGCCAGCAGTCTGGACAGGTTCGGCACTGAAGCTTTCTTT. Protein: CASSLDRFGTEAFF.

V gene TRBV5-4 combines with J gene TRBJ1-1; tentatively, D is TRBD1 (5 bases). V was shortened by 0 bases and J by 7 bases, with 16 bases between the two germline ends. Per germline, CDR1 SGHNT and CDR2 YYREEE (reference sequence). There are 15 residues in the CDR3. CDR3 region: CASSLDPGGGNEAFF. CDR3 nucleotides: TGTGCCAGCAGCTTGGACCCAGGCGGGGGGAATGAAGCTTTCTTT.

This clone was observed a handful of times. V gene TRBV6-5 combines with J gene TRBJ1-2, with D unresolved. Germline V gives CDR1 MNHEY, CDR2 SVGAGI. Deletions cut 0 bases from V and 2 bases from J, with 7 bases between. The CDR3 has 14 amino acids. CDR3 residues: CASSYSGSNYGYTF. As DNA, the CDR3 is TGTGCCAGCAGTTACTCAGGCAGCAACTATGGCTACACCTTC.

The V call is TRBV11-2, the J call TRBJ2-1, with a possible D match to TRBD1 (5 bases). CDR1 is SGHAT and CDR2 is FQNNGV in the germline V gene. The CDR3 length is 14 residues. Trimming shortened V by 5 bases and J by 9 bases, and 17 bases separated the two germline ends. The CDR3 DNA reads TGTGCCAGCAGCCAAGACAGACTCAGCTCTGAGCAGTTCTTC. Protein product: CASSQDRLSSEQFF.

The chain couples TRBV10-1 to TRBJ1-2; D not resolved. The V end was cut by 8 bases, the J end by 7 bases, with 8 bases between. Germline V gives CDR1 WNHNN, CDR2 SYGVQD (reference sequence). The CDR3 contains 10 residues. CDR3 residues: CASENSGYTF. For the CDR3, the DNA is TGCGCCAGCGAAAATTCTGGCTACACCTTC.